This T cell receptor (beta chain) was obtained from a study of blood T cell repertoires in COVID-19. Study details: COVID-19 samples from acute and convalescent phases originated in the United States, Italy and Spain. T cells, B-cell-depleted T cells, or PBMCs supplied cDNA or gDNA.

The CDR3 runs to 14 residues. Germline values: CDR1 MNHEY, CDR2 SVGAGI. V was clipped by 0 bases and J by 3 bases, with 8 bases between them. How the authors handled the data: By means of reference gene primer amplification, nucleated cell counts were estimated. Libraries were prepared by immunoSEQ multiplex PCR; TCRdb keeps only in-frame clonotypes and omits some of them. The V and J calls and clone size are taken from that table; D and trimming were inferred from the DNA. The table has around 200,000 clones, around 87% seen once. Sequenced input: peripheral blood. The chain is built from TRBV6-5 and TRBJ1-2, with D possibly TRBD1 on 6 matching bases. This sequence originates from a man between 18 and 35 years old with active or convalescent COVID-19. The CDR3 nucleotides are TGTGCCAGCAGTTACTCGGGGACATACTATGGCTACACCTTC. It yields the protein CASSYSGTYYGYTF.